The 5 T cell receptor beta chains in this list originate from one sample, sequenced in a study of blood T cell repertoires in COVID-19 (dated by TCRdb to 2020 to 2022). Preparation of the library involved the immunoSEQ multiplex PCR assay. Not all clones reach the TCRdb copy of this immuneACCESS table, which keeps in-frame sequences only. Checked studies attribute under half of the gap to unresolved V genes and leave the rest unexplained. The sample records some 200,000 clones, approximately 79% of which are singletons. The ten largest make up about an eighth of the sample. What was sequenced was peripheral blood. The receptor set was obtained from a man aged 30 to 39 with active or convalescent COVID-19.

The chain recombines TRBV29-1 with TRBJ2-2, with 12 bases aligning to TRBD1. In germline, CDR1 is SQVTM, CDR2 ANQGSEA. Unmatched junction bases numbered 5, after V lost 6 bases and J lost 6 bases. The CDR3 is made up of 14 amino acids. The CDR3 DNA is TGCAGCGTGGGACAGGGGGCCTGGGCCGGGGAGCTGTTTTTT. As protein: CSVGQGAWAGELFF.

The rearrangement links TRBV29-1 to TRBJ1-1, with 11 bases matching TRBD1. CDR3 length: 15 residues. The germline V gene has CDR1 SQVTM and CDR2 ANQGSEA. With 4 bases clipped from V and 1 base from J, the junction kept 5 bases outside the gene matches. The CDR3 DNA is TGCAGCGTTGCTAGGACAGGGGGCGCGAACACTGAAGCTTTCTTT. Translation gives CSVARTGGANTEAFF.

V is TRBV6-5 and J is TRBJ2-5, with TRBD2 identical over 8 bases. This CDR3 contains 15 residues. Germline values: CDR1 MNHEY, CDR2 SVGAGI. With 6 bases clipped from V and 1 base from J, the junction kept 7 bases outside the gene matches. CDR3 in DNA: TGTGCCAGCAGCCGGGAGGGCAGGGGCCAAGAGACCCAGTACTTC. It translates to CASSREGRGQETQYF.

The J gene is TRBJ2-2, the V gene TRBV12-5; 7 positions agree with TRBD1. The junction had 5 bases not matched to a gene; V was cut back by 0 bases and J by 7 bases. Germline V gives CDR1 LGHNT, CDR2 FRNRAP. The CDR3 has 15 amino acids. The CDR3 DNA reads TGTGCTAGTGGTTTGGTTATAGGGGGCGACGGGGAGCTGTTTTTT. Translated, it gives CASGLVIGGDGELFF.

V is TRBV9 and J is TRBJ2-1; D gene uncertain. Germline V lookup: CDR1 SGDLS, CDR2 YYNGEE. V was cut by 0 bases and J by 7 bases, with 8 bases left in between. The CDR3 length is 13 residues. CDR3 in DNA: TGTGCCAGCAGCGTAGAGGCGGCGAATGAGCAGTTCTTC. Its protein product is CASSVEAANEQFF. The full variable domain, completed using reference TRBV9 and TRBJ2-1, is DSGVTQTPKHLITATGQRVTLRCSPRSGDLSVYWYQQSLDQGLQFLIQYYNGEERAKGNILERFSAQQFPDLHSELNLSSLELGDSALYFCASSVEAANEQFFGPGTRLTVL.